Listed here are 17 T cell receptor beta chains from one sample, sequenced in a study of blood T cell repertoires in COVID-19. The method was immunoSEQ multiplex PCR; TCRdb's version includes in-frame clones alone and lacks a portion of them. Of about 54,000 clones in the sample, approximately 90% were seen once. The sequenced sample consisted of peripheral blood. These receptors came from a middle-aged woman with active COVID-19.

The chain joins TRBV11-3 to TRBJ2-1; TRBD2 agrees at 10 bases. Germline trimming cut 5 bases from V and 3 bases from J; bases unmatched to any gene: 7. The CDR3 contains 16 residues. CDR1 is SGHNT, CDR2 YENEEA, per germline. This CDR3 reads CASSPRTSGFYNEQFF. Here the CDR3 DNA reads TGTGCCAGCAGCCCGCGGACTAGCGGATTCTACAATGAGCAGTTCTTC. Based on the CDR3 plus reference TRBV11-3 and TRBJ2-1, the full variable domain is EAGVVQSPRYKIIEKKQPVAFWCNPISGHNTLYWYLQNLGQGPELLIRYENEEAVDDSQLPKDRFSAERLKGVDSTLKIQPAELGDSAVYLCASSPRTSGFYNEQFFGPGTRLTVL.

Points on this clone: Other DNA sequences within the sample encode an identical CDR3. The chain is built from TRBV3-1 (or the pseudogene TRBV3-2) and TRBJ2-3; TRBD2 matches 13 bases. The length of the CDR3 is 15 residues. Germline loops: CDR1 LGHDT, CDR2 YNNKEL (reference sequence). With V trimmed by 3 bases and J by 3 bases, 0 bases remained unmatched. The CDR3 DNA reads TGTGCCAGCAGCCAGACTAGCGGGGGGACAGATACGCAGTATTTT. Its translation is CASSQTSGGTDTQYF.

The chain links TRBV3-1 (or the pseudogene TRBV3-2) to TRBJ1-2, with D possibly being TRBD1 (6 bases). The CDR3 extends over 11 amino acids. With 8 bases removed from V and 6 bases from J, the gap between germline ends came to 10 bases. CDR1 LGHDT and CDR2 YNNKEL come from the germline V gene (reference sequence). The CDR3 loop reads CASQGLNGYTF. Here the CDR3 DNA reads TGTGCCAGCCAGGGGCTGAATGGCTACACCTTC.

This rearrangement joins TRBV9 to TRBJ2-2; 8 nucleotides match TRBD1. The CDR3 covers 15 residues. The J segment lost 6 bases and the V segment lost 0 bases, leaving 4 bases of the junction unmatched. The germline CDR1 and CDR2 sequences are SGDLS and YYNGEE. The CDR3 spells CASSVVQGAAGELFF. The CDR3 DNA reads as TGTGCCAGCAGCGTAGTGCAGGGGGCAGCCGGGGAGCTGTTTTTT.

The chain is built from TRBV7-2 and TRBJ1-1, with D unresolved. The CDR3 consists of 14 residues. Germline values: CDR1 SGHTA, CDR2 FQGNSA. V was cut by 1 base and J by 4 bases, with 10 bases left in between. The CDR3 bases are TGTGCCAGCAGCTTAGGAGGAATCGTCACTGAAGCTTTCTTT. It codes for CASSLGGIVTEAFF.

The chain joins TRBV5-1 to TRBJ2-2, with 9 bases matching TRBD2. CDR3 length: 18 residues. The trim removed 7 bases at V and 4 bases at J, leaving 17 bases unmatched. Germline V gene data show CDR1 as SGHRS and CDR2 as YFSETQ. As DNA, the CDR3 is TGCGCCAGCCTCAGAGGGGCTAGCGGGGTAGTAAGCACCGGGGAGCTGTTTTTT. It encodes CASLRGASGVVSTGELFF.

This chain links TRBV19 with TRBJ1-2; 10 positions match TRBD1. Trimming took 6 bases from V and 6 from J; bases not matched to a gene: 10. CDR3 size: 15 residues. Germline CDR1 and CDR2: LNHDA and SQIVND (reference sequence). This CDR3 is CASRAGTGERNGYTF. The CDR3 DNA reads as TGTGCCAGTAGGGCCGGGACAGGGGAGAGGAATGGCTACACCTTC. The whole variable domain, filled in from reference TRBV19 and TRBJ1-2, reads DGGITQSPKYLFRKEGQNVTLSCEQNLNHDAMYWYRQDPGQGLRLIYYSQIVNDFQKGDIAEGYSVSREKKESFPLTVTSAQKNPTAFYLCASRAGTGERNGYTFGSGTRLTVV.

V gene TRBV2 combines with J gene TRBJ2-1; 12 nucleotides line up with TRBD1. CDR3 length: 16 residues. CDR1 is SNHLY and CDR2 is FYNNEI in the germline V gene. Trimming at V came to 3 bases and at J to 7 bases, leaving 7 bases not matched to a gene. DNA for the CDR3: TGTGCCAGCAGTGACCAAGGGACAGGGGGCGGGAATGAGCAGTTCTTC. Its translation: CASSDQGTGGGNEQFF.

The V call is TRBV4-3, the J call TRBJ1-4; D is uncertain. The V and J ends lost 0 bases and 5 bases respectively, with 10 bases between them. The germline gives CDR1 LGHNA, CDR2 YSLEER. The length of the CDR3 is 15 residues. CDR3 nucleotide sequence: TGCGCCAGCAGCCAAGATGATGGGCCGAATGAAAAACTGTTTTTT. The encoded protein is CASSQDDGPNEKLFF.

This chain uses TRBV5-4 with TRBJ2-7; D possibly corresponds to TRBD1 (6 bases). From germline, CDR1 is SGHNT and CDR2 YYREEE (reference sequence). The CDR3 totals 15 residues. V was pared by 2 bases and J by 0 bases, with 12 bases between. The CDR3 region has the DNA TGTGCCAGCAGCTTCCCGGCAGGGGACTCCTACGAGCAGTACTTC. Translating gives CASSFPAGDSYEQYF.

The chain uses TRBV5-1 and TRBJ2-2; the match to TRBD1 covers 7 bases. The germline CDR1 and CDR2 sequences are SGHRS and YFSETQ. The CDR3 loop spans 15 amino acids. After removal of 4 bases from V and 2 bases from J, the junction contained 5 bases not matched to a gene. In nucleotides, the CDR3 is TGCGCCAGCAGCCCCGGGACAGTTAACACCGGGGAGCTGTTTTTT. Residues: CASSPGTVNTGELFF.

This clone was detected a few times. The chain has TRBV5-1 and TRBJ1-3, with TRBD1 matching over 7 bases. Germline-derived CDR1 and CDR2 are SGHRS and YFSETQ. The J segment lost 4 bases and the V segment lost 1 base, leaving 5 bases of the junction unmatched. The CDR3 has 15 residues. The DNA for the CDR3 is TGCGCCAGCAGCTTGACCGACAGGGAAGGAAACACCATATATTTT. Protein: CASSLTDREGNTIYF.

This chain links TRBV27 with TRBJ1-2; D remains unclear. Between the trimmed V and J ends, which lost 10 bases and 6 bases, there was a span of 15 bases. In germline, CDR1 is MNHEY, CDR2 SMNVEV (reference sequence). The CDR3 is 12 amino acids. The CDR3: CATGRGINGYTF. The CDR3 region has the DNA TGTGCCACCGGGAGAGGAATCAATGGCTACACCTTC.

This clone was detected a few times. The chain uses TRBV4-2 and TRBJ1-3; TRBD1 agrees at 10 bases. Germline lookup yields CDR1 LGHNA and CDR2 YNFKEQ. The V gene end was trimmed by 0 bases and the J gene end by 7 bases; junction bases not matched to a gene: 6. This CDR3 region has 16 residues. CDR3 protein: CASSQEGTGVANTIYF. The DNA of the CDR3 is TGTGCCAGCAGCCAAGAGGGGACAGGGGTGGCGAACACCATATATTTT.

Remarks on this clone: The sample contains more than one DNA sequence encoding this CDR3. The rearrangement uses TRBV7-2 and TRBJ1-4; no definite D call. This CDR3 spans 14 amino acids. Trimming cost V 2 bases and J 8 bases, with 12 bases left between them. The V gene's germline CDR1 is SGHTA and CDR2 FQGNSA. The chain's CDR3 is CASSLLTREEKLFF. The CDR3 coding sequence is TGTGCCAGCAGCTTACTTACAAGGGAGGAAAAACTGTTTTTT.

V usage is TRBV24-1 and J usage is TRBJ2-3; TRBD1 is a possible D gene (6 bases). Trimming cost V 7 bases and J 6 bases, with 10 bases left between them. The CDR3 runs to 12 residues. CDR1 is KGHDR and CDR2 is SFDVKD in the germline V gene. The CDR3 sequence: CATRGAGDTQYF. In DNA form, the CDR3 reads TGTGCCACCAGGGGGGCCGGGGATACGCAGTATTTT.

This chain connects TRBV11-2 to TRBJ1-2; D call uncertain. The CDR3 consists of 15 residues. Germline values: CDR1 SGHAT, CDR2 FQNNGV. Trimming removed 4 bases at V and 4 bases at J, with 16 bases between. CDR3 amino acids: CASSSLAGRGYGYTF. CDR3 nucleotide sequence: TGTGCCAGCAGCTCATTGGCGGGCCGGGGCTATGGCTACACCTTC. Complete variable domain (other parts from reference TRBV11-2 and TRBJ1-2): EAGVAQSPRYKIIEKRQSVAFWCNPISGHATLYWYQQILGQGPKLLIQFQNNGVVDDSQLPKDRFSAERLKGVDSTLKIQPAKLEDSAVYLCASSSLAGRGYGYTFGSGTRLTVV.